This T cell receptor (beta chain) was retrieved from a study of T cell clonality in common variable immunodeficiency. Study outcomes and limitations: Fewer TCRbeta clones were shared among CVID subjects than controls. Common variable immunodeficiency TCR beta sequences reportedly had fewer deletions and N-nucleotide insertions. CVID subjects had higher TCRbeta clonality than healthy controls, most marked in about a third.

The CDR3 contains 14 residues. Deletions cut 4 bases from V and 4 bases from J, with 11 bases between. Germline V gene sequence: CDR1 SGHTA, CDR2 FQGNSA. This clone is labeled medium-sized. Its antigen is unknown. The read terminates 3 residues ahead of where the CDR3 ends, so the germline J gene completes it. Profiling relied on immunoSEQ multiplex PCR, and the TCRdb table lists in-frame clones only, not all of them. The table records some 11,000 clones without singletons, the ten largest covering over 6%. Aged roughly 9 to 64 years, CVID subjects averaged about 40 years old. CVID subjects were neither ill nor on immunomodulatory or immunosuppressive medication at sampling.

The chain joins TRBV7-2 to TRBJ1-5, with D unresolved. This receptor was taken from a human donor with common variable immunodeficiency. Sequencing was performed on peripheral blood mononuclear cells. The CDR3 protein is CASSSRRGNQPQHF. CDR3 bases read: TGTGCCAGCAGCTCCAGACGGGGTAATCAGCCC.